A single sample gave rise to the 13 T cell receptor beta chains below, sequenced in a study of blood T cell repertoires in COVID-19. Data came from immunoSEQ multiplex PCR; TCRdb stores just in-frame clones and leaves some out. The sample lists about 180,000 clones, about four fifths occurring once. The sequenced sample was peripheral blood. The receptors were sampled from a human donor in a cohort sampled during active COVID-19.

The chain recombines TRBV5-5 with TRBJ2-7; D remains unclear. The CDR3 has 14 amino acids. Germline values: CDR1 SGHKS, CDR2 YYEKEE (reference sequence). Trimming removed 0 bases at V and 0 bases at J, with 7 bases between. CDR3 loop: CASSLEAGSYEQYF. DNA of the CDR3: TGTGCCAGCAGCTTGGAGGCAGGCTCCTACGAGCAGTACTTC.

The rearrangement uses TRBV6-5 and TRBJ1-3, with 11 bases matching TRBD1. With 5 bases clipped from V and 4 bases from J, the junction kept 4 bases outside the gene matches. The CDR3 runs 15 residues. CDR1 is MNHEY, CDR2 SVGAGI, per germline. CDR3: CASSHRTGGGNTIYF. The CDR3 DNA follows: TGTGCCAGCAGTCACCGGACAGGGGGCGGAAACACCATATATTTT.

The V and J genes are TRBV3-1 (or the pseudogene TRBV3-2) and TRBJ1-1; perhaps TRBD1 as D (6 bases). The length of the CDR3 is 14 residues. V was trimmed by 1 base and J by 6 bases, leaving 12 bases between them. Germline V lookup: CDR1 LGHDT, CDR2 YNNKEL (reference sequence). This CDR3 is CASSQAQGRAEAFF. For the CDR3, the DNA is TGTGCCAGCAGCCAAGCCCAGGGGCGGGCTGAAGCTTTCTTT.

The CDR3 region has the DNA TGTGCCAGCAGTGACAGGGCGTTCTACGAGCAGTACTTC. It translates to CASSDRAFYEQYF. J is TRBJ2-7 and V is TRBV2; a weak D match, TRBD1 (5 bases). The CDR3 sequence is 13 residues long. Looked up from germline, CDR1 is SNHLY and CDR2 is FYNNEI. V lost 3 bases and J lost 3, with 9 bases in between.

The chain links TRBV6-5 to TRBJ2-5; the match to TRBD1 covers 8 bases. Per the germline V gene, CDR1 is MNHEY and CDR2 is SVGAGI. V trimming: 9 bases; J trimming: 0 bases; junction bases outside the gene matches: 3. CDR3 size: 13 residues. The CDR3 spells CASNRGYQETQYF. CDR3 DNA: TGTGCCAGTAACAGGGGGTACCAAGAGACCCAGTACTTC.

This chain uses TRBV12-5 with TRBJ2-5; 8 bases fit TRBD1. This CDR3 spans 14 amino acids. Germline CDR1 and CDR2: LGHNT and FRNRAP. Trimming cost V 4 bases and J 1 base; bases outside gene matches: 2. CDR3 protein: CASGYGTGQETQYF. As DNA, the CDR3 is TGTGCTAGTGGTTACGGGACAGGCCAAGAGACCCAGTACTTC.

This chain connects TRBV15 to TRBJ2-1, with 7 bases fitting TRBD2. CDR1 is LNHNV, CDR2 YYDKDF, per germline (reference sequence). The J segment lost 4 bases and the V segment lost 1 base, leaving 1 base of the junction unmatched. CDR3 size: 14 residues. CDR3 in amino acids: CATSRGEGYNEQFF. DNA for the CDR3: TGTGCCACCAGCAGAGGGGAGGGGTACAATGAGCAGTTCTTC.

V and J are TRBV12-5 and TRBJ1-2; possibly TRBD1 for D (5 bases). V lost 2 bases and J lost 3, with 13 bases in between. Germline lookup yields CDR1 LGHNT and CDR2 FRNRAP. CDR3 length: 15 residues. The CDR3 nucleotides read TGTGCTAGTGGTTTGTCACCCGCGGGGGACTATGGCTACACCTTC. Amino acids: CASGLSPAGDYGYTF.

This clone has a handful of counts. This chain joins TRBV7-9 and TRBJ2-6; D is undetermined. Germline V gives CDR1 SEHNR, CDR2 FQNEAQ (reference sequence). The CDR3 is 14 amino acids. V lost 5 bases and J 4 bases, leaving 9 bases between the germline ends. The chain's CDR3 is CASSPRSGANVLTF. CDR3 nucleotide sequence: TGTGCCAGCAGCCCCAGGTCCGGGGCCAACGTCCTGACTTTC.

This chain links TRBV2 with TRBJ1-2; TRBD1 might be the D (5 bases). V was cut by 5 bases and J by 8 bases, with 12 bases left in between. Germline assignment: CDR1 SNHLY and CDR2 FYNNEI. CDR3 length: 12 amino acids. The CDR3 region has the DNA TGTGCCAGCAGTCCCAGATGGGGCGGCTACACCTTC. Translating it yields CASSPRWGGYTF.

This clone appeared a few times. The rearrangement joins TRBV5-1 to TRBJ2-1; 7 nucleotides agree with TRBD2. This CDR3 has 13 residues. J gave up 10 bases and V 3 bases, and 7 bases lay outside the gene matches. Germline V gene data show CDR1 as SGHRS and CDR2 as YFSETQ. The DNA for the CDR3 is TGCGCCAGCAGCTATGTAGAGCGGGGCGAGCAGTTCTTC. Amino acid sequence: CASSYVERGEQFF.

V is TRBV11-2 and J is TRBJ2-5; D call uncertain. This CDR3 region has 15 residues. Trimming shortened V by 5 bases and J by 3 bases, and 16 bases separated the two germline ends. Germline assignment: CDR1 SGHAT and CDR2 FQNNGV. CDR3: CASSRTTRIEETQYF. The CDR3 nucleotides read TGTGCCAGCAGCCGTACGACACGCATCGAAGAGACCCAGTACTTC.

This chain joins TRBV7-2 and TRBJ2-1, with TRBD2 matching 12 bases. The CDR3 length is 15 residues. In germline, CDR1 is SGHTA, CDR2 FQGNSA. J gave up 4 bases and V 5 bases, and 3 bases lay outside the gene matches. Here the CDR3 reads CASSTLAGGYNEQFF. The CDR3 DNA reads as TGTGCCAGCAGCACACTAGCGGGGGGTTACAATGAGCAGTTCTTC.